This T cell receptor beta chain was observed in a study of CD8+CD57+ T cells in acquired aplastic anemia. For the study at large: Around 3.5 ug was the average amount of DNA from sorted CD4+ and CD8+ cells. Healthy donors gave about 10 million reads on average for CD4+ cells.

Germline V lookup: CDR1 MNHEY, CDR2 SVGAGI. V was shortened by 2 bases and J by 6 bases, with 8 bases between the two germline ends. The length of the CDR3 is 14 residues. Study outcomes and limitations: Statistical testing detected no significant gap in CD8+ Simpson's diversity between patients and controls.

On this clonotype itself: Its cognate antigen is unknown.

TCR beta VDJ combinations and CDR3 sequences were profiled from genomic DNA. TCRdb re-called the reads with MiXCR, one entry per CDR3 protein. The sample lists 200,000 to 250,000 distinct CDR3 sequences, 61% occurring once. This sequence originates from a human donor in good health. This rearrangement joins TRBV6-5 to TRBJ1-6, with D hard to call. What was sequenced was sorted CD4+, CD8+, or CD8+CD57+ T cells (not recorded which) from PBMCs. CDR3 region: CASSYDTVNSPLHF. Written as DNA, the CDR3 is TGTGCCAGCAGTTACGATACAGTTAATTCACCCCTCCACTTT.